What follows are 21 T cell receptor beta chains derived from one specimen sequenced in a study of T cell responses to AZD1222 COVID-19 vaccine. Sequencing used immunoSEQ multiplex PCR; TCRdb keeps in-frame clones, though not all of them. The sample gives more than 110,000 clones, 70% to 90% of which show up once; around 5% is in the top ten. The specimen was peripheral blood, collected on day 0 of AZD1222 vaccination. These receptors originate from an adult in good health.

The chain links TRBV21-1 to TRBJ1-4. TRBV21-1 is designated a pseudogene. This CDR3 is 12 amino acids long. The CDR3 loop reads CASSLTLEKLFF. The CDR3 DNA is TGTGCCAGCAGCCTCACCCTTGAAAAACTGTTTTTT.

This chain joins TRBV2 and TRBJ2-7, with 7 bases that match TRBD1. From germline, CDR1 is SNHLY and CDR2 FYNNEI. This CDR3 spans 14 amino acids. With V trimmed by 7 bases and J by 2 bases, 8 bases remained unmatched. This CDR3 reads CASTGQAQAYEQYF. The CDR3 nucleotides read TGTGCCAGCACCGGACAGGCCCAGGCCTACGAGCAGTACTTC.

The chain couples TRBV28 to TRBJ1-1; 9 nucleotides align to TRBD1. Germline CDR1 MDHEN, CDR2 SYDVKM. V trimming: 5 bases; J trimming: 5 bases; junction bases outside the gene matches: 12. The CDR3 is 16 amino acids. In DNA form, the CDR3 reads TGTGCCAGCAGTATGCGTCCCGGGACAGGGAAGACTGAAGCTTTCTTT. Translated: CASSMRPGTGKTEAFF.

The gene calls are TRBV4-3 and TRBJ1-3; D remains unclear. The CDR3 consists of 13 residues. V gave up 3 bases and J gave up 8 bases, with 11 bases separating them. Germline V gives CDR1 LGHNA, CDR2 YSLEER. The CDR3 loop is CASSHLETHTIYF. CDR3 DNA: TGCGCCAGCAGCCATCTCGAGACCCACACCATATATTTT.

The CDR3 DNA follows: TGTGCCAGCAGCTCCCGACAGGGACGAGAGCAGTACTTC. It yields the protein CASSSRQGREQYF. The genes are TRBV7-7 and TRBJ2-7; 7 bases fit TRBD1. Per germline, CDR1 SSHAT and CDR2 FNYEAQ (reference sequence). Trimming removed 4 bases from V and 7 bases from J; junction bases left unmatched: 7. The CDR3 covers 13 residues.

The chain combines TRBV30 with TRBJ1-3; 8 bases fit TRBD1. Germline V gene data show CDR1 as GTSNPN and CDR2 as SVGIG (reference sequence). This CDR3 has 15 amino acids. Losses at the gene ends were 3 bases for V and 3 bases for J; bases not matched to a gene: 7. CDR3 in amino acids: CAWRIQGAGGNTIYF. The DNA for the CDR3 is TGTGCCTGGAGGATCCAGGGGGCGGGTGGAAACACCATATATTTT.

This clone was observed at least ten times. The CDR3 protein is CATSRGGNNYGYTF. CDR3 bases: TGTGCCACCAGCAGAGGAGGGAATAACTATGGCTACACCTTC. V usage is TRBV15 and J usage is TRBJ1-2; D is ambiguous. V shed 1 base and J shed 1 base, with 7 bases lying between them. The CDR3 loop spans 14 amino acids. In germline, CDR1 is LNHNV, CDR2 YYDKDF (reference sequence). The whole variable domain, filled in from reference TRBV15 and TRBJ1-2, reads DAMVIQNPRYQVTQFGKPVTLSCSQTLNHNVMYWYQQKSSQAPKLLFHYYDKDFNNEADTPDNFQSRRPNTSFCFLDIRSPGLGDTAMYLCATSRGGNNYGYTFGSGTRLTVV.

CDR3 amino acids: CASSYMGTDQETQYF. CDR3 in DNA: TGCGCCAGCAGCTACATGGGGACAGACCAAGAGACCCAGTACTTC. This chain links TRBV4-3 with TRBJ2-5; 7 bases agree with TRBD1. The germline gives CDR1 LGHNA, CDR2 YSLEER. V dropped 5 bases and J dropped 0; count of bases not matched to a gene: 6. The CDR3 loop spans 15 amino acids.

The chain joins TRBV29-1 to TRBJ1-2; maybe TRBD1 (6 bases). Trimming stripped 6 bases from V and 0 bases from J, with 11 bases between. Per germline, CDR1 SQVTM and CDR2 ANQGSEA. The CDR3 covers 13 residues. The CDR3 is CSVAPGANYGYTF. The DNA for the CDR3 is TGCAGCGTGGCGCCAGGGGCTAACTATGGCTACACCTTC.

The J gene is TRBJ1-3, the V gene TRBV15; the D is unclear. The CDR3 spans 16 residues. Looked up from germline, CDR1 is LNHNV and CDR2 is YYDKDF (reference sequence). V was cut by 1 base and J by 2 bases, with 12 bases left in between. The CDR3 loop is CATSRVRGTPGNTIYF. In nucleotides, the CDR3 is TGTGCCACCAGCAGAGTGAGAGGAACGCCTGGAAACACCATATATTTT. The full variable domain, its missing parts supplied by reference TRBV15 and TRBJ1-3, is DAMVIQNPRYQVTQFGKPVTLSCSQTLNHNVMYWYQQKSSQAPKLLFHYYDKDFNNEADTPDNFQSRRPNTSFCFLDIRSPGLGDTAMYLCATSRVRGTPGNTIYFGEGSWLTVV.

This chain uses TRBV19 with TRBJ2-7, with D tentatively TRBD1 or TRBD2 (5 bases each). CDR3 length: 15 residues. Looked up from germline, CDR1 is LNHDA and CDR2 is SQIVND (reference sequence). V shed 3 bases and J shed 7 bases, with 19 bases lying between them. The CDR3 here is CASSIRGQSYVEQYF. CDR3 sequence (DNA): TGTGCCAGTAGTATCCGGGGCCAATCCTACGTAGAGCAGTACTTC.

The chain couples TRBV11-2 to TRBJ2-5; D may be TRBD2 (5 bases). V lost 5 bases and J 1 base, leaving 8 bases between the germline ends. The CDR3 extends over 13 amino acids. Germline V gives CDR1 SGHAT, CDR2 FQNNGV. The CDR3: CASSPGLQETQYF. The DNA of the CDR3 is TGTGCCAGCAGCCCTGGACTCCAAGAGACCCAGTACTTC.

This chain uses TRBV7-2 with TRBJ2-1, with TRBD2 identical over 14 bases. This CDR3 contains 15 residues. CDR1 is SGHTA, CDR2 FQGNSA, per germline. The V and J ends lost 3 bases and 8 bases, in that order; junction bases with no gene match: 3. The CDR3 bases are TGTGCCAGCAGCTTGGGACTAGCGGGAGTAGATGAGCAGTTCTTC. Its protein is CASSLGLAGVDEQFF.

The DNA for the CDR3 is TGTGCCAGCAGCGAGACAGGGGTTAGCAATCAGCCCCAGCATTTT. It is translated as CASSETGVSNQPQHF. The chain has TRBV2 and TRBJ1-5, with 8 bases that match TRBD1. The CDR3 runs to 15 residues. Germline V CDR1 and CDR2: SNHLY, FYNNEI. V was pared by 6 bases and J by 0 bases, with 4 bases of the junction left unmatched.

CDR3 protein: CASSQGNMNTEAFF. CDR3 nucleotides: TGTGCCAGCAGCCAGGGGAACATGAACACTGAAGCTTTCTTT. V and J are TRBV3-1 (or the pseudogene TRBV3-2) and TRBJ1-1; no definite D call. Germline V gene lookup returns CDR1 LGHDT and CDR2 YNNKEL (reference sequence). The V end lost 3 bases, the J end lost 0 bases, and 8 bases lay between the germline ends. This CDR3 comprises 14 residues.

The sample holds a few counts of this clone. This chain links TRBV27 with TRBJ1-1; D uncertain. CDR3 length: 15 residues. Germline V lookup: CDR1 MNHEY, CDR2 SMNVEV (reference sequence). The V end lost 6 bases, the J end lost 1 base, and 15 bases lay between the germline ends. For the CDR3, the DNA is TGTGCCAGCAGCCCACCCGGGGTAACGAACACTGAAGCTTTCTTT. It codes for CASSPPGVTNTEAFF.

CDR3: CASSQELGLRAGDSPLHF. The CDR3, as DNA: TGCGCCAGCAGCCAGGAACTTGGTCTACGGGCCGGGGATTCACCCCTCCACTTT. This chain connects TRBV5-1 to TRBJ1-6; D remains unclear. V was trimmed by 4 bases and J by 8 bases, leaving 25 bases between them. Germline lookup yields CDR1 SGHRS and CDR2 YFSETQ. CDR3 size: 18 residues. Combining the CDR3 with reference TRBV5-1 and TRBJ1-6 gives the whole variable domain KAGVTQTPRYLIKTRGQQVTLSCSPISGHRSVSWYQQTPGQGLQFLFEYFSETQRNKGNFPGRFSGRQFSNSRSEMNVSTLELGDSALYLCASSQELGLRAGDSPLHFGNGTRLTVT.

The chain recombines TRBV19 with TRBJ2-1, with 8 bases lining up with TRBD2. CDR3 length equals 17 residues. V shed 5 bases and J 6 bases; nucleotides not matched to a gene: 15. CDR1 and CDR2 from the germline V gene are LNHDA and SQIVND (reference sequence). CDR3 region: CASSLFSGSGEANEQFF. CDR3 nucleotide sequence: TGTGCCAGTAGTCTCTTCAGCGGTAGCGGGGAGGCCAATGAGCAGTTCTTC.

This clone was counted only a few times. DNA of the CDR3: TGTGCCAGCATCGGACTAGCGCCGAGCACAGATACGCAGTATTTT. Protein sequence: CASIGLAPSTDTQYF. V is TRBV2 and J is TRBJ2-3; 9 positions agree with TRBD2. The germline V gene encodes CDR1 SNHLY and CDR2 FYNNEI. There are 15 residues in the CDR3. V shed 7 bases, J shed 0 bases, and the junction held 5 bases outside the gene matches. Based on the CDR3 plus reference TRBV2 and TRBJ2-3, the full variable domain is EPEVTQTPSHQVTQMGQEVILRCVPISNHLYFYWYRQILGQKVEFLVSFYNNEISEKSEIFDDQFSVERPDGSNFTLKIRSTKLEDSAMYFCASIGLAPSTDTQYFGPGTRLTVL.

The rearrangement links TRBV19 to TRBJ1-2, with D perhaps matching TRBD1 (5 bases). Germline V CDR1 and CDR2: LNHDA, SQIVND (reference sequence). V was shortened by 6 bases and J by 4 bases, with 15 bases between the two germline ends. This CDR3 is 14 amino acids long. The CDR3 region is CASRRTTGSYGYTF. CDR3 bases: TGTGCCAGTAGGAGGACCACAGGAAGCTATGGCTACACCTTC. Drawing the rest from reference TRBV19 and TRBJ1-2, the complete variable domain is DGGITQSPKYLFRKEGQNVTLSCEQNLNHDAMYWYRQDPGQGLRLIYYSQIVNDFQKGDIAEGYSVSREKKESFPLTVTSAQKNPTAFYLCASRRTTGSYGYTFGSGTRLTVV.

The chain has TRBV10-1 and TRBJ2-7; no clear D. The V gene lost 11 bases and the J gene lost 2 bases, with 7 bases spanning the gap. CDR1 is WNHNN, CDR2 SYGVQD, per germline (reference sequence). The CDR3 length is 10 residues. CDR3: CASQTYEQYF. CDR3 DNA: TGCGCCTCACAAACCTACGAGCAGTACTTC.